The T cell receptor (beta chain) under discussion was sequenced for a study of cytomegalovirus exposure and HLA in healthy donors. CDR1 and CDR2 (germline): SGHRS, YFSETQ. The CDR3 runs 14 residues. V was shortened by 1 base and J by 0 bases, with 8 bases between the two germline ends. The study's findings and limits: As a later analysis showed, a missense DCLRE1C variant was linked to trimming of TCR beta V- and J-genes. V segments that were indistinguishable, TRBV6-2 and TRBV6-3 among them, were omitted from analysis. There were some public TCRs occurring in many donors, but most TCR sequences were rare. Available immune exposure information was restricted to CMV serostatus only.

The study ran its PCR with 60 Vbeta and 13 Jbeta primers. The protocol was immunoSEQ multiplex PCR, while the TCRdb copy is restricted to in-frame clones and leaves out a portion. This table holds around 110,000 clones, about four fifths found once. As for this clone: The target antigen is unknown.

The sequenced sample consisted of PBMCs. This clonotype was sampled from a woman aged 50 to 65 in good health and CMV-seropositive. The V gene is TRBV5-1, the J gene TRBJ2-7; D gene unclear. The CDR3: CASSLRVYSYEQYF. The CDR3 DNA is TGCGCCAGCAGCTTGCGGGTTTACTCCTACGAGCAGTACTTC.